Below are 21 T cell receptor beta chains sequenced from a single sample in a study of T cells after yellow fever vaccination. One entry per CDR3 protein, called by TCRdb with MiXCR from the 5' RACE reads. The sample contains around 100,000 distinct CDR3 sequences, around 8.6% of which appear only once. The sequencing here drew on CD8+ T cells sorted from PBMCs, taken 45 days after the yellow fever booster vaccination. Source of these receptors: a man aged 25-40 years who received the YFV17D yellow fever vaccine.

In its sample, this clonotype was seen many times. The rearrangement joins TRBV12-3 or TRBV12-4 to TRBJ2-6; D uncertain. The CDR3 covers 11 residues. Trimming removed 11 bases at V and 1 base at J, with 3 bases between. The CDR3 reads CASSGANVLTF. The CDR3 coding sequence is TGTGCCTCTTCTGGGGCCAACGTCCTGACTTTC.

This clonotype was observed at least ten times. V and J are TRBV28 and TRBJ2-2, with 9 bases lining up with TRBD1. The CDR3 has 16 amino acids. Losses at the gene ends were 6 bases for V and 7 bases for J; bases not matched to a gene: 12. Germline lookup yields CDR1 MDHEN and CDR2 SYDVKM. CDR3 in DNA: TGTGCCAGCAGACTTACAGGGGGCGATATGGTCGGGGAGCTGTTTTTT. Its translation: CASRLTGGDMVGELFF.

A few counts support this clonotype. The rearrangement uses TRBV11-2 and TRBJ2-5, with 8 bases that match TRBD1. Germline lookup yields CDR1 SGHAT and CDR2 FQNNGV. The CDR3 has 15 residues. The J segment lost 7 bases and the V segment lost 5 bases, leaving 12 bases of the junction unmatched. The CDR3 bases are TGTGCCAGCAGCCCGAGGACAGGGTCTGTGGGGACCCAGTACTTC. This codes for CASSPRTGSVGTQYF.

This clonotype occurred many times. The rearrangement uses TRBV29-1 and TRBJ1-1; no firm D call. This CDR3 spans 11 amino acids. Germline V gives CDR1 SQVTM, CDR2 ANQGSEA. V lost 4 bases to trimming and J lost 4 bases, with 7 bases between them. The CDR3 loop is CSVVWGTEAFF. In DNA form, the CDR3 reads TGCAGCGTTGTTTGGGGCACTGAAGCTTTCTTT. The full variable domain, completed using reference TRBV29-1 and TRBJ1-1, is SAVISQKPSRDICQRGTSLTIQCQVDSQVTMMFWYRQQPGQSLTLIATANQGSEATYESGFVIDKFPISRPNLTFSTLTVSNMSPEDSSIYLCSVVWGTEAFFGQGTRLTVV.

This clonotype was observed many times. The chain combines TRBV20-1 with TRBJ2-7; 7 nucleotides align to TRBD1. The CDR3 runs 14 residues. Per the germline V gene, CDR1 is DFQATT and CDR2 is SNEGSKA (reference sequence). Germline trimming cut 0 bases from V and 2 bases from J; bases unmatched to any gene: 4. This CDR3 is CSARDRQGTYEQYF. The CDR3 coding sequence is TGCAGTGCTAGAGACCGACAGGGAACCTACGAGCAGTACTTC.

This clonotype showed up just a few times. The V gene is TRBV13, the J gene TRBJ2-1; perhaps D is TRBD1 or TRBD2 (5 bases each). This CDR3 is built from 17 residues. Germline V gene sequence: CDR1 PRHDT, CDR2 FYEKMQ (reference sequence). Trimming took off 4 bases at V and 4 bases at J, with 20 bases between the two ends. The CDR3 coding sequence is TGTGCCAGCAGCTACCGTACGGGACGGGGTCAATACAATGAGCAGTTCTTC. Translating it yields CASSYRTGRGQYNEQFF.

This clonotype was detected ten times or more. The chain is built from TRBV9 and TRBJ2-1; D gene unclear. Germline CDR1 and CDR2: SGDLS and YYNGEE. V lost 4 bases, J lost 4 bases, and 15 bases lay in between. This CDR3 contains 15 residues. The CDR3 DNA follows: TGTGCCAGCAGCCCCCTGTCGGCGGCATACAATGAGCAGTTCTTC. It is translated as CASSPLSAAYNEQFF. The full variable domain, completed using reference TRBV9 and TRBJ2-1, is DSGVTQTPKHLITATGQRVTLRCSPRSGDLSVYWYQQSLDQGLQFLIQYYNGEERAKGNILERFSAQQFPDLHSELNLSSLELGDSALYFCASSPLSAAYNEQFFGPGTRLTVL.

This clonotype has more than one count but fewer than ten. The rearrangement uses TRBV7-2 and TRBJ2-1; tentative D call: TRBD2 (5 bases). This CDR3 spans 16 amino acids. V lost 5 bases to trimming and J lost 0 bases, with 14 bases between them. CDR1 is SGHTA, CDR2 FQGNSA, per germline. The CDR3, as DNA: TGTGCCAGCAGCCCCGGGGTAGGTGGCTCCTACAATGAGCAGTTCTTC. As protein: CASSPGVGGSYNEQFF.

The gene calls are TRBV21-1 and TRBJ2-1; TRBD1, the table's D call, lacks a check against the DNA. TRBV21-1 is a pseudogene locus. The CDR3 sequence is 12 residues long. Written as DNA, the CDR3 is TGTGCCAGCAGCCGCGGGGGTGATGAGCAGTTCTTC. It is translated as CASSRGGDEQFF.

There are many counts of this clonotype. The chain couples TRBV2 to TRBJ2-1; the D gene could be TRBD1 or TRBD2 (6 bases each). Germline V gene sequence: CDR1 SNHLY, CDR2 FYNNEI. The length of the CDR3 is 15 residues. Trimming pared 7 bases from V and 10 bases from J, leaving 23 bases between. The CDR3 reads CASIPGAGYPGEQFF. CDR3 in DNA: TGTGCCAGCATCCCGGGGGCGGGGTACCCGGGCGAGCAGTTCTTC.

This clonotype has at least ten counts. The chain links TRBV25-1 to TRBJ2-7; tentatively, D is TRBD1 (5 bases). Deletions cut 4 bases from V and 2 bases from J, with 12 bases between. Germline-derived CDR1 and CDR2 are MGHDK and SYGVNS. There are 14 residues in the CDR3. CDR3 amino acids: CASSGREVTYEQYF. CDR3 DNA sequence: TGTGCCAGCAGTGGCAGGGAAGTCACCTACGAGCAGTACTTC.

In this sample, this clonotype turned up many times. The V and J genes are TRBV10-3 and TRBJ2-1, with 11 nucleotides matching TRBD2. Trimming took 4 bases from V and 8 from J; bases not matched to a gene: 7. Germline CDR1 is ENHRY and CDR2 is SYGVKD. This CDR3 region has 15 residues. Here the CDR3 reads CAISVTSGRGDEQFF. The CDR3 DNA sequence: TGTGCCATCAGTGTTACTAGCGGGAGAGGTGATGAGCAGTTCTTC.

This clonotype was seen many times. The rearrangement joins TRBV12-3 or TRBV12-4 to TRBJ2-1; no clear D. The CDR3 runs to 10 residues. Trimming pared 6 bases from V and 6 bases from J, leaving 3 bases between. CDR3 residues: CASSLNEQFF. The CDR3 DNA follows: TGTGCCAGCAGCCTCAATGAGCAGTTCTTC.

There are many counts of this clonotype. This chain connects TRBV20-1 to TRBJ2-7; TRBD1 or TRBD2 may be the D gene (5 bases each). Trimming took 6 bases from V and 0 from J, leaving 15 bases between them. CDR1 is DFQATT and CDR2 is SNEGSKA in the germline V gene (reference sequence). This CDR3 has 14 amino acids. The DNA of the CDR3 is TGCAGTGCGGGTGGGACCAATAACTCCTACGAGCAGTACTTC. Its protein product is CSAGGTNNSYEQYF.

This clonotype has at least ten counts. J is TRBJ2-7 and V is TRBV27, with D possibly being TRBD2 (5 bases). The CDR3 totals 15 residues. CDR1 MNHEY and CDR2 SMNVEV come from the germline V gene (reference sequence). Trimming cost V 2 bases and J 0 bases, with 11 bases left between them. As DNA, the CDR3 is TGTGCCAGCAGTTTAGGCGGAGGTAGCTCCTACGAGCAGTACTTC. It translates to CASSLGGGSSYEQYF.

This clonotype occurred many times. The chain links TRBV5-1 to TRBJ2-1; D gene uncertain. This CDR3 region has 16 residues. Trimming stripped 1 base from V and 6 bases from J, with 17 bases between. Germline CDR1 is SGHRS and CDR2 is YFSETQ. The CDR3 reads CASSLSGKIAVNEQFF. CDR3 DNA: TGCGCCAGCAGCTTGAGTGGGAAAATCGCGGTCAATGAGCAGTTCTTC.

The table lists this clonotype with many counts. The chain recombines TRBV6-2 or TRBV6-3 with TRBJ2-1; D uncertain. Trimming took 2 bases from V and 0 from J, leaving 11 bases between them. Germline values: CDR1 MNHEY, CDR2 SVGEGT. The CDR3 covers 16 residues. The CDR3 region has the DNA TGTGCCAGCAGTTACGGGGTCGGTAGCTCCTACAATGAGCAGTTCTTC. Its translation is CASSYGVGSSYNEQFF.

This clonotype occurred many times. The genes are TRBV10-3 and TRBJ1-6; 7 bases are a match to TRBD1. The ends lost 10 bases at V and 7 bases at J; junction bases unmatched: 7. The germline gives CDR1 ENHRY, CDR2 SYGVKD. The CDR3 is made up of 13 amino acids. DNA of the CDR3: TGTGCCACAGGGGGGGTTAGGAATTCACCCCTCCACTTT. This gives the protein CATGGVRNSPLHF.

In its sample, this clonotype was seen many times. This chain joins TRBV7-8 and TRBJ2-4; D is tentatively TRBD1 or TRBD2 (5 bases each). Germline loops: CDR1 SGHVS, CDR2 FQNEAQ. The CDR3 sequence is 14 residues long. Trimming pared 5 bases from V and 8 bases from J, leaving 16 bases between. CDR3 DNA: TGTGCCAGCAGCCTGGACGGAGGCAGGGACATTCAGTACTTC. Residues: CASSLDGGRDIQYF.

As for this clonotype: Given a much more abundant clone one base away, this may be a read error. The chain uses TRBV27 and TRBJ2-7; D unresolved. The CDR3 extends over 14 amino acids. The V end lost 8 bases, the J end lost 2 bases, and 16 bases lay between the germline ends. CDR1 is MNHEY, CDR2 SMNVEV, per germline (reference sequence). CDR3 nucleotide sequence: TGTGCCAGCCGGGTCCTTAGGGCGCCCTACGAGCAGTACTTC. Its protein product is CASRVLRAPYEQYF.

V usage is TRBV19 and J usage is TRBJ1-4; possible D gene TRBD1, 5 bases. The CDR3 extends over 12 amino acids. Per germline, CDR1 LNHDA and CDR2 SQIVND (reference sequence). The V and J ends lost 7 bases and 8 bases respectively, with 11 bases between them. CDR3 region: CASTWGGEKLFF. CDR3 DNA: TGTGCCAGTACATGGGGCGGGGAAAAACTGTTTTTT.